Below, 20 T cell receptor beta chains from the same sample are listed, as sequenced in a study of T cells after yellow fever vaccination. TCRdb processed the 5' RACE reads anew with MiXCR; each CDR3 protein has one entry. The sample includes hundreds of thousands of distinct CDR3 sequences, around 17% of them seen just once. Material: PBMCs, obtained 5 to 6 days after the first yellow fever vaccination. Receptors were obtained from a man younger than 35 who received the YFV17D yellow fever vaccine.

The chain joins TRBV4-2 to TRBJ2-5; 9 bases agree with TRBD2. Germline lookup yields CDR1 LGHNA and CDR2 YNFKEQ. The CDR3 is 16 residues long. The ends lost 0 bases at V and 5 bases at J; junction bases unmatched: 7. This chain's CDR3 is CASSQEQRGEWETQYF. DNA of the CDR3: TGTGCCAGCAGCCAAGAACAGCGGGGGGAGTGGGAGACCCAGTACTTC.

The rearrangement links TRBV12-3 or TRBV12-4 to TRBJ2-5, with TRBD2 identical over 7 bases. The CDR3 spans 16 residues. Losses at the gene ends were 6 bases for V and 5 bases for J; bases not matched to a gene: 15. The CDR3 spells CASSPRGVSGEETQYF. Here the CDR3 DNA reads TGTGCCAGCAGCCCTAGGGGAGTAAGCGGGGAGGAGACCCAGTACTTC.

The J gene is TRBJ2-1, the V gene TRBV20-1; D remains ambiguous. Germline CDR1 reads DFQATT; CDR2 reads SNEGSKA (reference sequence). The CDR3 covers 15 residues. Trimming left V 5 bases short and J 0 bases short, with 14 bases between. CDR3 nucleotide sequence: TGCAGTGCTCCTCCTGGTGGCGCCTCCTACAATGAGCAGTTCTTC. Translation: CSAPPGGASYNEQFF.

CDR3 residues: CSARDPGEGETQYF. The CDR3 DNA is TGCAGTGCTAGAGATCCGGGGGAGGGGGAGACCCAGTACTTC. The genes are TRBV20-1 and TRBJ2-5; 7 bases agree with TRBD2. Looked up from germline, CDR1 is DFQATT and CDR2 is SNEGSKA (reference sequence). Losses at the gene ends were 0 bases for V and 5 bases for J; bases not matched to a gene: 6. The CDR3 totals 14 residues.

The DNA for the CDR3 is TGTGCCAGCAGCTTCAGTCGCGGCGGAAGCACAGATACGCAGTATTTT. This encodes CASSFSRGGSTDTQYF. This chain uses TRBV5-4 with TRBJ2-3; D uncertain. Germline V gives CDR1 SGHNT, CDR2 YYREEE (reference sequence). The CDR3 spans 16 residues. V lost 2 bases, J lost 0 bases, and 13 bases lay in between.

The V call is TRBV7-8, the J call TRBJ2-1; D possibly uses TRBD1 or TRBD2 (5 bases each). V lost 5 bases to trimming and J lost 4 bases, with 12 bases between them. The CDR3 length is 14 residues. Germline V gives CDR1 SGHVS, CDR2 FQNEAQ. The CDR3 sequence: CASSARGPYNEQFF. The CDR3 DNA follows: TGTGCCAGCAGCGCCCGGGGACCGTACAATGAGCAGTTCTTC.

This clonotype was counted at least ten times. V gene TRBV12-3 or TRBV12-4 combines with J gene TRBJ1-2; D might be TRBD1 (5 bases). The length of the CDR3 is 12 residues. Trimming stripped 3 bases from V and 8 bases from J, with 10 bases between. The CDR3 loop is CASSFNGDGYTF. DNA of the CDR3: TGTGCCAGCAGTTTTAATGGGGACGGCTACACCTTC.

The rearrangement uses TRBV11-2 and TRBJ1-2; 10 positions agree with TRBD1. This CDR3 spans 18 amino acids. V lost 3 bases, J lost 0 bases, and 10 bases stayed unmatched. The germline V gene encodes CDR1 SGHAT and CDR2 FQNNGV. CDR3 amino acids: CASSFGSGQGVSNYGYTF. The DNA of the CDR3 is TGTGCCAGCAGCTTCGGGTCCGGACAGGGGGTTTCTAACTATGGCTACACCTTC.

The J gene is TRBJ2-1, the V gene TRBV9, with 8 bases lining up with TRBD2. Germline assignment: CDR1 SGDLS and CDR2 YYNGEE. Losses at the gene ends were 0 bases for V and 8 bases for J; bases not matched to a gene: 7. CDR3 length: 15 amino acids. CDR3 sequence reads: CASSVEAGERYEQFF. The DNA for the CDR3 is TGTGCCAGCAGCGTAGAAGCGGGGGAGCGGTATGAGCAGTTCTTC.

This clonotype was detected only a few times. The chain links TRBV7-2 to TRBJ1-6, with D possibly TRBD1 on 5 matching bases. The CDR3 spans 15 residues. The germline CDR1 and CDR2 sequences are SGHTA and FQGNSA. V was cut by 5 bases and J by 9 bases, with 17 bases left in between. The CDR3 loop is CASSRSGLRVSPLHF. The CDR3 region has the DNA TGTGCCAGCAGCCGGTCGGGACTACGGGTTTCACCCCTCCACTTT.

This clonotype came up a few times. Here the CDR3 DNA reads TGTGCCAGCAGCTTCCGGGTGCGCACAGATACGCAGTATTTT. It yields the protein CASSFRVRTDTQYF. The chain uses TRBV5-8 and TRBJ2-3; D gene ambiguous. The CDR3 totals 14 residues. Germline values: CDR1 SGHTS, CDR2 YDEGEE. Trimming shortened V by 2 bases and J by 1 base, and 8 bases separated the two germline ends.

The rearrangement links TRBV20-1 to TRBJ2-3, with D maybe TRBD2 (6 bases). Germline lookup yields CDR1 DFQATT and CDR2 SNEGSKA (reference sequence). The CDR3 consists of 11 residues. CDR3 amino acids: CKGGVTDTQYF. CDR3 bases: TGCAAGGGCGGGGTCACAGATACGCAGTATTTT.

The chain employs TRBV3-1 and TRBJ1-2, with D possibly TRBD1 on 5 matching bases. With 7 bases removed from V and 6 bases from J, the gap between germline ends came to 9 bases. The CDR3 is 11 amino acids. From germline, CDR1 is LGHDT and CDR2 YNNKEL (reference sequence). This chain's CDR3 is CASTGVNGYTF. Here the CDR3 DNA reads TGTGCCAGCACGGGGGTGAATGGCTACACCTTC.

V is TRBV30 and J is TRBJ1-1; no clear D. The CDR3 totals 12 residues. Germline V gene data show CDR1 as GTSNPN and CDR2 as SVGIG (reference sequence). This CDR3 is CSVRAMNTEAFF. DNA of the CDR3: TGTTCCGTACGGGCGATGAACACTGAAGCTTTCTTT.

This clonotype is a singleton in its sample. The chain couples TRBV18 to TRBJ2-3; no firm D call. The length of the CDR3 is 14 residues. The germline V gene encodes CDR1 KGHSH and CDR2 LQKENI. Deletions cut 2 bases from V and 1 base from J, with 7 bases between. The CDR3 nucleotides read TGTGCCAGCTCACCAGAGCAAGGCACAGATACGCAGTATTTT. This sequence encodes CASSPEQGTDTQYF.

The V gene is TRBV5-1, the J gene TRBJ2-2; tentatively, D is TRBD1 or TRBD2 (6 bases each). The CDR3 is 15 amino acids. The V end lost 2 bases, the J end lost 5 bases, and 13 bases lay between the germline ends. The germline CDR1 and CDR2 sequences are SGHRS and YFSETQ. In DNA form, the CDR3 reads TGCGCCAGCAGCTTCACACAGGGAGGAACCGGGGAGCTGTTTTTT. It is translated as CASSFTQGGTGELFF.

The CDR3 protein is CASSAGWNSPLHF. The CDR3 nucleotides read TGTGCCAGCAGTGCAGGGTGGAATTCACCCCTCCACTTT. J is TRBJ1-6 and V is TRBV7-9, with D maybe TRBD1 (5 bases). Trimming left V 6 bases short and J 7 bases short, with 10 bases between. The CDR3 is 13 amino acids. Germline V lookup: CDR1 SEHNR, CDR2 FQNEAQ (reference sequence).

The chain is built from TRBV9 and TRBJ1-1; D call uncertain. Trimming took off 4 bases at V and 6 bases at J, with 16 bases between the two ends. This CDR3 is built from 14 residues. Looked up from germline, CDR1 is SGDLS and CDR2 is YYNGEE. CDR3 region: CASSPNLGFPEAFF. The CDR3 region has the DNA TGTGCCAGCAGCCCAAACCTCGGGTTCCCTGAAGCTTTCTTT.

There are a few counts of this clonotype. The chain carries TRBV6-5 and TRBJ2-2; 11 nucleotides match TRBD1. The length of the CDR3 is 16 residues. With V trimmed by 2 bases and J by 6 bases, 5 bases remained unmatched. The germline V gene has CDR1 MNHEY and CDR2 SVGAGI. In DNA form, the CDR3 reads TGTGCCAGCAGTTACGGGGGACAGGGGGAATCCGGGGAGCTGTTTTTT. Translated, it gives CASSYGGQGESGELFF.

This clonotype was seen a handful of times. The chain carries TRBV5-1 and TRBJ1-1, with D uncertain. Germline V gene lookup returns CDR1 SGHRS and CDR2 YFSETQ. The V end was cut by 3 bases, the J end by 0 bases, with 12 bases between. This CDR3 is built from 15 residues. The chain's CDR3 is CASSSTIPLNTEAFF. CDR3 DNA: TGCGCCAGCAGCTCTACGATTCCCTTGAACACTGAAGCTTTCTTT.